This T cell receptor (beta chain) emerged from a study of cytomegalovirus exposure and HLA in healthy donors. Study as a whole: A data release that came early held tens of millions of unique TCRs from HLA-typed donors.

Primers included in the PCR were 60 Vbeta and 13 Jbeta primers. Repertoires were generated with immunoSEQ multiplex PCR, while TCRdb's copy carries only in-frame clones and drops some. The sample table includes under 130,000 clones. To note about this clone: Its antigen remains unknown.

Study findings and constraints: Presence/absence analysis assumed near-uniform sequencing depth across donors. Trimming of TCR beta V- and J-genes showed a link, identified in a later analysis, to a missense DCLRE1C variant.

The germline CDR1 and CDR2 sequences are MNHNY and SVGAGI (reference sequence). V shed 5 bases and J shed 0 bases, with 11 bases lying between them. CDR3 length: 14 amino acids. The material sequenced was PBMCs. This sequence joins TRBV6-6 and TRBJ2-7; D uncertain. This clonotype was obtained from a man aged 45 to 65 in good health and CMV-seronegative. CDR3 DNA: TGTGCCAGCAGTCCCGGTTGGAGCTCCTACGAGCAGTACTTC. Translation gives CASSPGWSSYEQYF.